Sequencing of this T cell receptor beta chain was carried out in a study of blood T cell repertoires in COVID-19. Across the whole study: Samples came from the United States, Italy and Spain, spanning acute and convalescent COVID-19. T cells, B-cell-depleted T cells, or PBMCs supplied cDNA or gDNA.

V was shortened by 1 base and J by 4 bases, with 7 bases between the two germline ends. This CDR3 spans 14 amino acids. CDR1 and CDR2 from the germline V gene are LNHNV and YYDKDF (reference sequence). Per the authors' pipeline: Amplified reference gene primers provided the basis for estimating nucleated cell counts. Generated by immunoSEQ multiplex PCR, the TCRdb table keeps only in-frame clones and is missing some. V and J calls and clone size are given by that table; D and trimming were obtained from the DNA. The data contain over 200,000 clones, roughly 80% of them singletons. The sequenced sample was peripheral blood. The TCR comes from a human donor in a cohort sampled during active COVID-19. The chain joins TRBV15 to TRBJ2-2; a weak D match, TRBD1 (6 bases). The CDR3: CATSRARGTGELFF. The DNA of the CDR3 is TGTGCCACCAGCAGAGCCAGGGGCACCGGGGAGCTGTTTTTT.